These T cell receptor beta chains were read from a single sample in a study of T-cell memory formation after mild COVID-19. A single record per CDR3 protein comes from TCRdb applying MiXCR to the 5' RACE reads. In the table there are a few hundred thousand distinct CDR3 sequences, around 8% of which are singletons. The sequenced sample consisted of PBMCs or a T cell subset sorted from them (not recorded which). These TCRs come from a man between 18 and 35 years old who had mild COVID-19 (a few samples of this study predate the infection). Cell type and time point are not known. CDR3s include the opening cysteine and the closing phenylalanine or tryptophan. D genes are given only for firm matches. Some rows have no size entry. The others give once, few or many, or a class for an expanded clone.

v_call: TRBV12-3/TRBV12-4; j_call: TRBJ2-5; cdr3_length: 15; d_call: TRBD1; clone_size: many; cdr3_aa: CASSPLGTGGETQYF; cdr3_nt: TGTGCCAGCAGTCCCCTCGGGACAGGGGGGGAGACCCAGTACTTC
v_call: TRBV20-1; j_call: TRBJ2-1; cdr3_length: 11; d_call: NA; clone_size: many; cdr3_aa: CSANWGVEQFF; cdr3_nt: TGCAGTGCCAACTGGGGGGTTGAGCAGTTCTTC
v_call: TRBV4-1; j_call: TRBJ1-6; cdr3_length: 17; d_call: NA; clone_size: many; cdr3_aa: CASSPRQDSSYNSPLHF; cdr3_nt: TGCGCCAGCAGCCCGCGACAGGACAGCTCCTATAATTCACCCCTCCACTTT
v_call: TRBV7-9; j_call: TRBJ2-3; cdr3_length: 15; d_call: TRBD1; clone_size: NA; cdr3_aa: CASSLVSQGWDTQYF; cdr3_nt: TGTGCCAGCAGCTTAGTGTCACAGGGGTGGGATACGCAGTATTTT
v_call: TRBV6-5; j_call: TRBJ2-5; cdr3_length: 14; d_call: TRBD1; clone_size: NA; cdr3_aa: CASSWTGSDETQYF; cdr3_nt: TGTGCCAGCAGCTGGACAGGGTCGGATGAGACCCAGTACTTC
v_call: TRBV7-2; j_call: TRBJ2-1; cdr3_length: 14; d_call: NA; clone_size: few; cdr3_aa: CASSLDHSYNEQFF; cdr3_nt: TGTGCCAGCAGCTTAGACCACTCCTACAATGAGCAGTTCTTC
v_call: TRBV12-3/TRBV12-4; j_call: TRBJ2-5; cdr3_length: 15; d_call: NA; clone_size: few; cdr3_aa: CASRRDTGGQETQYF; cdr3_nt: TGTGCCAGCAGAAGGGACACTGGGGGCCAAGAGACCCAGTACTTC
v_call: TRBV3-1; j_call: TRBJ2-7; cdr3_length: 11; d_call: NA; clone_size: few; cdr3_aa: CASSQRREQYF; cdr3_nt: TGTGCCAGCAGCCAACGGCGCGAGCAGTACTTC
v_call: TRBV20-1; j_call: TRBJ1-2; cdr3_length: 13; d_call: TRBD1; clone_size: NA; cdr3_aa: CSARDRGLNGYTF; cdr3_nt: TGCAGTGCCAGGGACAGGGGGCTGAATGGCTACACCTTC
v_call: TRBV24-1; j_call: TRBJ2-3; cdr3_length: 13; d_call: NA; clone_size: few; cdr3_aa: CATSDIRWDTQYF; cdr3_nt: TGTGCCACCAGTGATATCAGGTGGGATACGCAGTATTTT
v_call: TRBV27; j_call: TRBJ2-1; cdr3_length: 16; d_call: TRBD2; clone_size: NA; cdr3_aa: CASSLPPGLAGTEQFF; cdr3_nt: TGTGCCAGCAGTTTACCTCCCGGACTAGCGGGGACTGAGCAGTTCTTC
v_call: TRBV6-5; j_call: TRBJ1-5; cdr3_length: 15; d_call: NA; clone_size: NA; cdr3_aa: CASRERRAGNQPQHF; cdr3_nt: TGTGCCAGCAGAGAAAGGAGGGCTGGCAATCAGCCCCAGCATTTT
v_call: TRBV7-2; j_call: TRBJ2-3; cdr3_length: 13; d_call: NA; clone_size: many; cdr3_aa: CAIKLSAGDTQYF; cdr3_nt: TGTGCCATCAAATTGTCAGCCGGAGATACGCAGTATTTT
v_call: TRBV20-1; j_call: TRBJ2-3; cdr3_length: 13; d_call: NA; clone_size: many; cdr3_aa: CSARRDMPITQYF; cdr3_nt: TGCAGTGCTAGAAGGGATATGCCCATCACGCAGTATTTT
v_call: TRBV4-3; j_call: TRBJ1-6; cdr3_length: 14; d_call: NA; clone_size: few; cdr3_aa: CASSQEGTGSPLHF; cdr3_nt: TGCGCCAGCAGCCAAGAGGGTACTGGTTCACCCCTCCACTTT
v_call: TRBV6-6; j_call: TRBJ2-2; cdr3_length: 16; d_call: NA; clone_size: NA; cdr3_aa: CASSYSASWATGELFF; cdr3_nt: TGTGCCAGCAGTTACTCGGCTAGCTGGGCCACCGGGGAGCTGTTTTTT
v_call: TRBV5-1; j_call: TRBJ2-1; cdr3_length: 16; d_call: NA; clone_size: NA; cdr3_aa: CASSLETRPGDGEQFF; cdr3_nt: TGCGCCAGCAGCTTGGAAACGAGGCCAGGGGATGGTGAGCAGTTCTTC
v_call: TRBV27; j_call: TRBJ2-5; cdr3_length: 14; d_call: NA; clone_size: many; cdr3_aa: CASSLSQGRETQYF; cdr3_nt: TGTGCCAGCAGTTTGTCACAGGGACGCGAGACCCAGTACTTC
v_call: TRBV29-1; j_call: TRBJ2-1; cdr3_length: 15; d_call: TRBD2; clone_size: many; cdr3_aa: CSVNVMRGGLNEQFF; cdr3_nt: TGCAGCGTTAACGTAATGCGGGGGGGCCTGAATGAGCAGTTCTTC
v_call: TRBV20-1; j_call: TRBJ1-3; cdr3_length: 15; d_call: NA; clone_size: few; cdr3_aa: CSARDLSDASNTIYF; cdr3_nt: TGCAGTGCTAGAGATCTGTCAGACGCCTCAAACACCATATATTTT
v_call: TRBV7-8; j_call: TRBJ1-5; cdr3_length: 14; d_call: NA; clone_size: few; cdr3_aa: CASSSTPRRQPQHF; cdr3_nt: TGTGCCAGCAGCTCGACACCGCGGCGCCAGCCCCAGCATTTT
v_call: TRBV10-3; j_call: TRBJ1-2; cdr3_length: 14; d_call: TRBD1; clone_size: NA; cdr3_aa: CAISEMGQGDGYTF; cdr3_nt: TGTGCCATCAGTGAGATGGGACAGGGTGATGGCTACACCTTC
v_call: TRBV4-3; j_call: TRBJ1-1; cdr3_length: 13; d_call: NA; clone_size: few; cdr3_aa: CASSQRVDTEAFF; cdr3_nt: TGCGCCAGCAGCCAAAGGGTGGACACTGAAGCTTTCTTT
v_call: TRBV10-3; j_call: TRBJ2-7; cdr3_length: 11; d_call: NA; clone_size: NA; cdr3_aa: CAISESSGQYF; cdr3_nt: TGTGCCATCAGTGAGTCGAGCGGGCAGTACTTC
v_call: TRBV6-4; j_call: TRBJ2-3; cdr3_length: 14; d_call: NA; clone_size: many; cdr3_aa: CASSEGRSTDTQYF; cdr3_nt: TGTGCCAGCAGTGAGGGGCGGAGCACAGATACGCAGTATTTT
v_call: TRBV4-1; j_call: TRBJ1-6; cdr3_length: 17; d_call: NA; clone_size: NA; cdr3_aa: CASSQDWGDRRNSPLHF; cdr3_nt: TGCGCCAGCAGCCAAGATTGGGGGGACCGGCGCAATTCACCCCTCCACTTT
v_call: TRBV7-8; j_call: TRBJ2-1; cdr3_length: 13; d_call: NA; clone_size: NA; cdr3_aa: CAAAEVGYNEQFF; cdr3_nt: TGTGCCGCCGCCGAGGTAGGCTACAATGAGCAGTTCTTC
v_call: TRBV2; j_call: TRBJ1-1; cdr3_length: 13; d_call: NA; clone_size: few; cdr3_aa: CASWLQSNTEAFF; cdr3_nt: TGTGCCAGCTGGCTACAGTCGAACACTGAAGCTTTCTTT
v_call: TRBV4-1; j_call: TRBJ1-5; cdr3_length: 15; d_call: NA; clone_size: few; cdr3_aa: CASSQFPGANQPQHF; cdr3_nt: TGCGCCAGCAGCCAATTTCCCGGGGCCAATCAGCCCCAGCATTTT
v_call: TRBV12-3/TRBV12-4; j_call: TRBJ2-2; cdr3_length: 12; d_call: NA; clone_size: few; cdr3_aa: CASRGLVGELFF; cdr3_nt: TGTGCCAGCAGGGGGCTTGTCGGGGAGCTGTTTTTT
v_call: TRBV7-9; j_call: TRBJ2-5; cdr3_length: 16; d_call: NA; clone_size: few; cdr3_aa: CASSRIGHPEGETQYF; cdr3_nt: TGTGCCAGCAGTCGCATAGGACATCCGGAAGGGGAGACCCAGTACTTC
v_call: TRBV5-1; j_call: TRBJ1-2; cdr3_length: 15; d_call: TRBD1; clone_size: NA; cdr3_aa: CASSLLQGVGDGYTF; cdr3_nt: TGCGCCAGCAGTTTACTACAGGGGGTTGGAGATGGCTACACCTTC
v_call: TRBV6-5; j_call: TRBJ1-2; cdr3_length: 15; d_call: NA; clone_size: NA; cdr3_aa: CASSYSQYTNYGYTF; cdr3_nt: TGTGCCAGCAGTTACTCTCAGTATACGAACTATGGCTACACCTTC
v_call: TRBV7-9; j_call: TRBJ1-2; cdr3_length: 16; d_call: NA; clone_size: few; cdr3_aa: CASSLWAGWYDYGYTF; cdr3_nt: TGTGCCAGCAGCTTATGGGCAGGATGGTATGACTATGGCTACACCTTC
v_call: TRBV20-1; j_call: TRBJ1-2; cdr3_length: 13; d_call: TRBD1; clone_size: NA; cdr3_aa: CSVRQGANYGYTF; cdr3_nt: TGCAGTGTCAGACAGGGAGCTAACTATGGCTACACCTTC
v_call: TRBV5-1; j_call: TRBJ2-1; cdr3_length: 16; d_call: TRBD2; clone_size: many; cdr3_aa: CASSFSSGGAANEQFF; cdr3_nt: TGCGCCAGCAGCTTCTCTAGCGGGGGGGCCGCGAATGAGCAGTTCTTC
v_call: TRBV20-1; j_call: TRBJ2-5; cdr3_length: 14; d_call: TRBD2; clone_size: many; cdr3_aa: CSAREGLAGETQYF; cdr3_nt: TGCAGTGCTAGAGAGGGACTAGCGGGGGAGACCCAGTACTTC
v_call: TRBV20-1; j_call: TRBJ2-3; cdr3_length: 15; d_call: NA; clone_size: few; cdr3_aa: CSARDLRRGADTQYF; cdr3_nt: TGCAGTGCTAGAGATCTGCGTAGAGGGGCAGATACGCAGTATTTT
v_call: TRBV7-2; j_call: TRBJ1-1; cdr3_length: 15; d_call: TRBD1; clone_size: NA; cdr3_aa: CASSFMQGGGTEAFF; cdr3_nt: TGTGCCAGCAGCTTCATGCAGGGGGGGGGCACTGAAGCTTTCTTT
v_call: TRBV5-1; j_call: TRBJ1-1; cdr3_length: 15; d_call: TRBD1; clone_size: NA; cdr3_aa: CASGPGTGRRTEAFF; cdr3_nt: TGCGCCAGTGGTCCCGGGACAGGGAGAAGGACTGAAGCTTTCTTT
v_call: TRBV20-1; j_call: TRBJ2-2; cdr3_length: 15; d_call: NA; clone_size: NA; cdr3_aa: CSARSGTTNTGELFF; cdr3_nt: TGCAGTGCTAGAAGTGGGACCACGAACACCGGGGAGCTGTTTTTT
v_call: TRBV3-1; j_call: TRBJ2-7; cdr3_length: 15; d_call: NA; clone_size: few; cdr3_aa: CASSQDLARSYEQYF; cdr3_nt: TGTGCCAGCAGCCAAGACCTGGCTCGATCCTACGAGCAGTACTTC
v_call: TRBV19; j_call: TRBJ1-5; cdr3_length: 15; d_call: TRBD1; clone_size: NA; cdr3_aa: CASSLSTGGVQPQHF; cdr3_nt: TGTGCCAGTAGTCTGTCGACAGGGGGGGTTCAGCCCCAGCATTTT
v_call: TRBV7-2; j_call: TRBJ1-2; cdr3_length: 16; d_call: NA; clone_size: NA; cdr3_aa: CASSPMVSGTNYGYTF; cdr3_nt: TGTGCCAGCAGCCCGATGGTTAGCGGAACTAACTATGGCTACACCTTC
v_call: TRBV6-6; j_call: TRBJ2-3; cdr3_length: 14; d_call: NA; clone_size: NA; cdr3_aa: CASTGEISTDTQYF; cdr3_nt: TGTGCCAGCACGGGGGAGATAAGCACAGATACGCAGTATTTT
v_call: TRBV11-1; j_call: TRBJ2-3; cdr3_length: 14; d_call: NA; clone_size: few; cdr3_aa: CASSSFSGTDTQYF; cdr3_nt: TGTGCCAGCAGCTCATTCTCTGGCACAGATACGCAGTATTTT
v_call: TRBV11-1; j_call: TRBJ2-1; cdr3_length: 14; d_call: TRBD1; clone_size: NA; cdr3_aa: CASSSRTGGNEQFF; cdr3_nt: TGTGCCAGCAGCTCACGGACAGGGGGCAATGAGCAGTTCTTC
v_call: TRBV10-3; j_call: TRBJ2-3; cdr3_length: 14; d_call: NA; clone_size: NA; cdr3_aa: CAISDLGAIDTQYF; cdr3_nt: TGTGCCATCAGTGATTTGGGGGCGATAGATACGCAGTATTTT
v_call: TRBV24-1; j_call: TRBJ2-2; cdr3_length: 18; d_call: TRBD1; clone_size: NA; cdr3_aa: CATSALTGRQGVAGELFF; cdr3_nt: TGTGCCACCAGTGCCCTTACTGGGCGACAGGGGGTGGCCGGGGAGCTGTTTTTT
v_call: TRBV7-3; j_call: TRBJ1-5; cdr3_length: 16; d_call: NA; clone_size: few; cdr3_aa: CASSQTPPHSNQPQHF; cdr3_nt: TGTGCCAGCAGCCAAACGCCACCGCATAGCAATCAGCCCCAGCATTTT
v_call: TRBV15; j_call: TRBJ1-3; cdr3_length: 15; d_call: NA; clone_size: NA; cdr3_aa: CATSVDRSSGNTIYF; cdr3_nt: TGTGCCACCAGCGTCGACAGAAGCTCTGGAAACACCATATATTTT
v_call: TRBV4-1; j_call: TRBJ1-6; cdr3_length: 15; d_call: NA; clone_size: few; cdr3_aa: CASSQEGQDNSPLHF; cdr3_nt: TGCGCCAGCAGCCAAGAGGGTCAGGATAATTCACCCCTCCACTTT
v_call: TRBV5-1; j_call: TRBJ2-3; cdr3_length: 14; d_call: NA; clone_size: many; cdr3_aa: CASSLGHSVDTQYF; cdr3_nt: TGCGCCAGCTCTCTTGGACACTCAGTTGATACGCAGTATTTT
v_call: TRBV6-5; j_call: TRBJ2-3; cdr3_length: 13; d_call: NA; clone_size: NA; cdr3_aa: CASSKDPRHTQYF; cdr3_nt: TGTGCCAGCAGTAAAGACCCGAGACATACGCAGTATTTT
v_call: TRBV28; j_call: TRBJ2-3; cdr3_length: 13; d_call: TRBD1; clone_size: few; cdr3_aa: CASSYTGEDTQYF; cdr3_nt: TGTGCCAGCAGTTACACAGGGGAAGATACGCAGTATTTT
v_call: TRBV19; j_call: TRBJ2-2; cdr3_length: 15; d_call: TRBD1; clone_size: few; cdr3_aa: CASTPSTGFVGELFF; cdr3_nt: TGTGCCAGTACCCCCTCGACAGGGTTTGTCGGGGAGCTGTTTTTT
v_call: TRBV5-6; j_call: TRBJ1-3; cdr3_length: 13; d_call: NA; clone_size: few; cdr3_aa: CASSLRGGNTIYF; cdr3_nt: TGTGCCAGCAGCTTGAGGGGCGGCAACACCATATATTTT
v_call: TRBV6-5; j_call: TRBJ2-3; cdr3_length: 13; d_call: NA; clone_size: few; cdr3_aa: CASRGTSTDTQYF; cdr3_nt: TGTGCCAGCAGGGGGACTAGCACAGATACGCAGTATTTT